A selection of T cell receptor beta chains follows, all from one sample in a study of spatial heterogeneity in lung cancer. TCRdb re-derived calls from the 5' RACE reads in MiXCR, one entry per CDR3 protein. The sample records about 19,000 distinct CDR3 sequences, 8% to 10% being singletons. The specimen was PBMCs, collected at follow-up. The receptors originated from a female donor with early-stage non-small cell lung cancer. Both conserved end residues are part of each CDR3. D genes are given only for firm matches. Clone sizes are given selectively: once, few, many, or a class where the clone is expanded.

TGTGCCAGCAGTTCGACAGGGACCAAAGAGACCCAGTACTTC CASSSTGTKETQYF many TRBV12-3/TRBV12-4 TRBD1 TRBJ2-5
TGTGCCAGCAGTGATATCTCTAGCGGGAAATACGAGCAGTACTTC CASSDISSGKYEQYF many TRBV27 TRBD2 TRBJ2-7
TGTGCCAGCAGCTTGGCTAGAACAGGGAATAGCAATCAGCCCCAGCATTTT CASSLARTGNSNQPQHF few TRBV5-8 . TRBJ1-5
TGTGCCAGCAGCTTAGAACGGCATAGCAATCAGCCCCAGCATTTT CASSLERHSNQPQHF few TRBV7-2 . TRBJ1-5
TGTGCCAGCAGTTACACCGTCAATGCGGGGGCCAACGTCCTGACTTTC CASSYTVNAGANVLTF many TRBV6-5 . TRBJ2-6
TGTGCCAGCAGCTTGAGGGCCTACGAGCAGTACTTC CASSLRAYEQYF many TRBV7-6 . TRBJ2-7
TGTGCCAGTAGGCCAGCCGGCACAGATACGCAGTATTTT CASRPAGTDTQYF many TRBV19 . TRBJ2-3
TGCGCCAGCAGCCAGCGTACCCAGAGCTCCTACAATGAGCAGTTCTTC CASSQRTQSSYNEQFF many TRBV4-1 . TRBJ2-1
TGTGCCAGCAGCTCGCCAGACCCAGCAGGCATCGGGAGCACAGATACGCAGTATTTT CASSSPDPAGIGSTDTQYF many TRBV7-2 . TRBJ2-3
TGCAGTGCTAGAGAGGGAACAGAAGCGTATCAGCCCCAGCATTTT CSAREGTEAYQPQHF many TRBV20-1 . TRBJ1-5
TGTGCCAGCAGCCTGGGACTAGCGGGGCCCCAAGAGACCCAGTACTTC CASSLGLAGPQETQYF . TRBV4-2 TRBD2 TRBJ2-5
TGTGCCAGCAGCTTAGGGGCAGGGAATAGAAACATTCAGTACTTC CASSLGAGNRNIQYF many TRBV7-2 . TRBJ2-4
TGCGCCAGCAGCTTGAACGCGCAGGCCTACGAGCAGTACTTC CASSLNAQAYEQYF many TRBV5-1 . TRBJ2-7
TGTGCCAGCAGTTTTTCCGGGACAGCCTACGAGCAGTACTTC CASSFSGTAYEQYF many TRBV28 TRBD1 TRBJ2-7
TGTGCCAGCAGTGCAGGGACGGGGGAGCAGTACTTC CASSAGTGEQYF many TRBV27 . TRBJ2-7
TGTGCCAGCAGCCAATCAACCCAGCCCCAGCATTTT CASSQSTQPQHF . TRBV7-9 . TRBJ1-5
TGTGCCAGCAGCAATCGACAGGGGAAGGGCTACGAGCAGTACTTC CASSNRQGKGYEQYF . TRBV21-1 . TRBJ2-7
TGCGCCGCCCGCAGGGGGCAGGGAAACTACGAGCAGTACTTC CAARRGQGNYEQYF many TRBV23-1 TRBD1 TRBJ2-7
TGTGCCAGCACCCCTCTGGGAGGGGGTCTCGATGGCTACACCTTC CASTPLGGGLDGYTF many TRBV27 . TRBJ1-2
TGTGCGACGAAGAGGACTAGCGCACGACAAGAGACCCAGTACTTC CATKRTSARQETQYF many TRBV6-2/TRBV6-3 TRBD2 TRBJ2-5
TGCGCCAGCAGCCCTGGGGGCAGGGCCCCTGAAAAACTGTTTTTT CASSPGGRAPEKLFF many TRBV5-1 . TRBJ1-4
TGCGCCAGCACCTCCCAGGGAATAGGTGAGACCCAGTACTTC CASTSQGIGETQYF many TRBV5-1 . TRBJ2-5
TGTGCCAGCAGTTACTCGGGACTAGCGGCCCCCTACGAGCAGTACTTC CASSYSGLAAPYEQYF many TRBV6-5 TRBD2 TRBJ2-7
TGTGCCAGCAGCTTAAGAGCGGGGGAAAACAATGAGCAGTTCTTC CASSLRAGENNEQFF many TRBV7-2 TRBD2 TRBJ2-1
TGTGCCAGCACCCTCGGTGGGGCGAAAGCTTTCTTT CASTLGGAKAFF many TRBV2 . TRBJ1-1
TGTGCCAGCGGGCGGACGGATAATTCACCCCTCCACTTT CASGRTDNSPLHF . TRBV7-9 . TRBJ1-6
TGTGCCAGCAGCAAAGTTAGAGGGGTAGCGGGAGGGCCGAATACGCAGTATTTT CASSKVRGVAGGPNTQYF . TRBV21-1 . TRBJ2-3
TGCGCCAGCAGCTTGTCCAGGGGGCAATCACCCCTCCACTTT CASSLSRGQSPLHF . TRBV5-1 TRBD1 TRBJ1-6
TGTGCCAGCAGCTTAAAGGGACAGGTCGGAGGCTACACCTTC CASSLKGQVGGYTF few TRBV7-3 TRBD1 TRBJ1-2
TGTGCCAGCAGCCACCGAAGGGATGAGCAGTTCTTC CASSHRRDEQFF . TRBV3-1 . TRBJ2-1
TGTGCCAGCAGCCCCACGGGACGGCAGCTGAACACTGAAGCTTTCTTT CASSPTGRQLNTEAFF . TRBV11-2 . TRBJ1-1
TGCAGTGCTAATCGACTTTCAGCTTTCTTT CSANRLSAFF many TRBV20-1 . TRBJ1-1
TGTGCCAGCAGTCCCCAGGGGGCCGGATACAATGAGCAGTTCTTC CASSPQGAGYNEQFF many TRBV6-5 TRBD1 TRBJ2-1
TGTGCCAGCACCCTGGGGTTAGGGTCCAGGGGCGGGGAGCTGTTTTTT CASTLGLGSRGGELFF . TRBV7-2 . TRBJ2-2
TGTGCCAGCAGTTCTCAGGGAAGCACAGATACGCAGTATTTT CASSSQGSTDTQYF few TRBV12-3/TRBV12-4 . TRBJ2-3
TGTGCTAGTGGTTTGGTTCCCGCACCCCCAATCGGGACAGTTAATGAAAAACTGTTTTTT CASGLVPAPPIGTVNEKLFF many TRBV12-5 TRBD1 TRBJ1-4
TGCGCCAGCAGCCGCCTTCCTGGGGGAGATACGCAGTATTTT CASSRLPGGDTQYF few TRBV4-3 . TRBJ2-3
TGTGCCAGCAGTGGGGGTGCCCGGGAGCAGTACTTC CASSGGAREQYF many TRBV6-5 . TRBJ2-7
TGTGCCAGCAGTTCTCAGGGGGCCGGCACCGGGGAGCTGTTTTTT CASSSQGAGTGELFF many TRBV28 TRBD1 TRBJ2-2
TGCAGTGCTAGACTCCGCCGGGCCAGGGGGAGAGGATGGCGTGAAGCTTTCTTT CSARLRRARGRGWREAFF . TRBV20-1 TRBD1 TRBJ1-1
TGCAGTGCTAGGGACATTAACACCGGGGAGCTGTTTTTT CSARDINTGELFF . TRBV20-1 . TRBJ2-2
TGCAGCGTTGAAGGATTAGTGGCCCGCACAGATACGCAGTATTTT CSVEGLVARTDTQYF many TRBV29-1 . TRBJ2-3
TGTGCCAGTACCCCACCAATATGGGGACTAGCGTCGGACACCGGGGAGCTGTTTTTT CASTPPIWGLASDTGELFF . TRBV19 TRBD2 TRBJ2-2
TGTGCCAGCAGCCAAGATCCAGCGGGAGTGGCGTACTTC CASSQDPAGVAYF . TRBV4-2 TRBD2 TRBJ2-7
TGTGCCAGCAGTCGTCGGGGACCCAATAGAGAGCAGTTCTTC CASSRRGPNREQFF . TRBV3-1 . TRBJ2-1
TGTGCCAGCAGTTATTGGACAGGGGAAGAGACCCAGTACTTC CASSYWTGEETQYF many TRBV6-6 TRBD1 TRBJ2-5
TGCGCCAGCAGCTTGGCCGCCAGCGCCAATGAGCAGTTCTTC CASSLAASANEQFF many TRBV5-1 . TRBJ2-1
TGTGCCTGGAGCTCCTCCCGGGGGGGCTATGGCTACACCTTC CAWSSSRGGYGYTF many TRBV30 . TRBJ1-2
TGTGCCAGCAGCTTAGTCCCCGGAACTAATGAAAAACTGTTTTTT CASSLVPGTNEKLFF . TRBV7-9 . TRBJ1-4